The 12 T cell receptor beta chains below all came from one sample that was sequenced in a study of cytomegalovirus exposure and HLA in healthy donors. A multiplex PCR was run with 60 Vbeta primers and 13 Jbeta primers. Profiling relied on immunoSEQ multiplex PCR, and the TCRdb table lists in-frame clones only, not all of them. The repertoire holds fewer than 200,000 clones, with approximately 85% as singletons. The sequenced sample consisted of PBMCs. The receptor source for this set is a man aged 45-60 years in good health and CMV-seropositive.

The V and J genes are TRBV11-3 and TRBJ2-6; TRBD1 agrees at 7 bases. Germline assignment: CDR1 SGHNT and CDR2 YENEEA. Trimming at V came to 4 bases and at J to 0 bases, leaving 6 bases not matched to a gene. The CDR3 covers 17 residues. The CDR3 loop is CASSSRTGYSGANVLTF. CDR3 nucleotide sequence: TGTGCCAGCAGCTCCCGGACAGGATACTCTGGGGCCAACGTCCTGACTTTC.

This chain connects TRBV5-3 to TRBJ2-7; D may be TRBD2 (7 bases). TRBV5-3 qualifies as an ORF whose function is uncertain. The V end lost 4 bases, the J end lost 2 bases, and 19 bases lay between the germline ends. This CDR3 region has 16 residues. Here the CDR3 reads CARSTDWRGPPYEQYF. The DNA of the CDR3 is TGTGCCAGAAGCACCGACTGGCGGGGGCCACCCTACGAGCAGTACTTC.

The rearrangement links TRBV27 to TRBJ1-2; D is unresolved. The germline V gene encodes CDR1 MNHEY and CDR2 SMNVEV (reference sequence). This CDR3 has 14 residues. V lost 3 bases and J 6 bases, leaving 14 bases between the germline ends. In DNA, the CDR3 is TGTGCCAGCAGTTTTACCCGGTCTCTTCATGGCTACACCTTC. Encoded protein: CASSFTRSLHGYTF.

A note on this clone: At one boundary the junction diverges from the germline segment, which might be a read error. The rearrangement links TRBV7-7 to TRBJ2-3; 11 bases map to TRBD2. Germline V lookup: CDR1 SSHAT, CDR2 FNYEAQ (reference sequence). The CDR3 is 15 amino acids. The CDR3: CASSPTSGATDTQYF. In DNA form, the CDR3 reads TGTGCTAGCAGCCCGACTAGCGGGGCCACAGATACGCAGTATTTT.

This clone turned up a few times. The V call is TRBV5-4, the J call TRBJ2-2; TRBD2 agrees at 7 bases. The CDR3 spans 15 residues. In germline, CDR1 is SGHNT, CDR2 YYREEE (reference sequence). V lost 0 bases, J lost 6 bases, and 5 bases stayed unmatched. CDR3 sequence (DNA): TGTGCCAGCAGCTTGGTTGGGGGGGGAGCCGGGGAGCTGTTTTTT. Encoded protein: CASSLVGGGAGELFF.

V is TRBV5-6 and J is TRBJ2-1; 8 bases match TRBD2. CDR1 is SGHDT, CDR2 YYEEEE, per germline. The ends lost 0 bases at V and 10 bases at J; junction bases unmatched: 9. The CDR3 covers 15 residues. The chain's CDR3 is CASSLAGRVVREQFF. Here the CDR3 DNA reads TGTGCCAGCAGCTTGGCCGGGAGGGTAGTTCGCGAGCAGTTCTTC.

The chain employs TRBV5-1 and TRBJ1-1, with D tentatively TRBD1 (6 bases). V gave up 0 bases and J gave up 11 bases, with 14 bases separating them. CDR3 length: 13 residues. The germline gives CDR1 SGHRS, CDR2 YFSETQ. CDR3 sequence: CASSLDPQGSAFF. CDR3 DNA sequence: TGCGCCAGCAGCTTGGACCCACAGGGATCGGCTTTCTTT. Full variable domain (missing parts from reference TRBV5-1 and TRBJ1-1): KAGVTQTPRYLIKTRGQQVTLSCSPISGHRSVSWYQQTPGQGLQFLFEYFSETQRNKGNFPGRFSGRQFSNSRSEMNVSTLELGDSALYLCASSLDPQGSAFFGQGTRLTVV.

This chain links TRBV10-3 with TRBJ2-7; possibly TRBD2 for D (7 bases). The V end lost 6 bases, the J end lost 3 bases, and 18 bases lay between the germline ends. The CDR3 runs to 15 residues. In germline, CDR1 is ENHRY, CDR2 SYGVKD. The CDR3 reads CAISGLAGAVYEQYF. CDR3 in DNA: TGTGCCATCAGCGGACTGGCGGGGGCAGTCTACGAGCAGTACTTC.

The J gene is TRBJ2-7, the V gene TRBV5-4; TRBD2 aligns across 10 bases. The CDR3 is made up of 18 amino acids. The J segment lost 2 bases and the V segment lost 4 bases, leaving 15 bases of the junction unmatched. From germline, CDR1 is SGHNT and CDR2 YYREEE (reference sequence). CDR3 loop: CASSVGGSGRFGTYEQYF. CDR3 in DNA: TGTGCCAGCAGCGTCGGTGGTAGCGGGAGGTTTGGGACCTACGAGCAGTACTTC.

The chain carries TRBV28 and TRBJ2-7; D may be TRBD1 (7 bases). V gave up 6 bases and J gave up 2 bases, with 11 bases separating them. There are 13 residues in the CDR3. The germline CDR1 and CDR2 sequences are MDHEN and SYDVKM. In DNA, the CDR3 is TGTGCCAGCAGCGCGGGACAGCCCTACGAGCAGTACTTC. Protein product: CASSAGQPYEQYF.

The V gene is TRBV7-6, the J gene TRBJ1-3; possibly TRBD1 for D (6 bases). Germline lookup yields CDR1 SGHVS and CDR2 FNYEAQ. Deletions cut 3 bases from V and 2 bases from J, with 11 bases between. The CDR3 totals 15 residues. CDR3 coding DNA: TGTGCCAGCAGCTTGGGGGGGGCGCCTGGAAACACCATATATTTT. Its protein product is CASSLGGAPGNTIYF.

In DNA, the CDR3 is TGTGCCAGCAGCCCCCGGGGTGGCGGAGTGACCCAGTACTTC. Translation: CASSPRGGGVTQYF. The chain combines TRBV28 with TRBJ2-5; possibly TRBD2 for D (5 bases). V was trimmed by 6 bases and J by 7 bases, leaving 18 bases between them. The CDR3 sequence is 14 residues long. CDR1 is MDHEN and CDR2 is SYDVKM in the germline V gene.